The 2 T cell receptor beta chains below were found in one sample sequenced in a study of CD8 T cells in ankylosing spondylitis. TCRdb called the 5' RACE reads again in MiXCR, with one record for every CDR3 protein. The sample carries about 240,000 distinct CDR3 sequences, less than 9.5% recorded once. Sequencing used blood, either unsorted or a sorted T cell fraction (not recorded which). The receptors shown here come from a female donor with ankylosing spondylitis or in good health (not recorded which).

In its sample, this clonotype was seen many times. The rearrangement uses TRBV10-3 and TRBJ2-7, with unresolved D. The CDR3 is 14 amino acids. Trimming shortened V by 3 bases and J by 6 bases, and 15 bases separated the two germline ends. CDR1 and CDR2 (germline): ENHRY, SYGVKD. In DNA, the CDR3 is TGTGCCATCAGTGACAGGAGTACACCGGGCGAGCAGTACTTC. Its translation is CAISDRSTPGEQYF.

There are a few counts of this clonotype. This may come from a read error, since a much larger clone is one base off. This chain connects TRBV6-1 to TRBJ1-2, with D maybe TRBD1 (5 bases). Germline CDR1 is MNHNS and CDR2 is SASEGT. CDR3 length equals 14 residues. This chain's CDR3 is CASIDRLVRFGCTF. CDR3 in DNA: TGTGCCAGCATAGACAGATTAGTTCGATTCGGCTGCACCTTC.